This is a list of T cell receptor beta chains from one sample in a study of blood T cell repertoires in COVID-19. Produced via immunoSEQ multiplex PCR; TCRdb's table is partial and in-frame only. The sample has 300,000 to 500,000 clones, roughly 90% seen once. Input material: PBMCs or T cells enriched from blood (not recorded which). The receptors stem from a woman aged 30 to 39 with acute COVID-19. Both conserved end residues are part of each CDR3. D genes are given only for firm matches. Not every row has a clone size; where given, it reads once, few, many or a size class.

d_call: -; v_call: TRBV7-9; clone_size: -; j_call: TRBJ1-6; cdr3_aa: CASSLMSGNWFYAPLHF; cdr3_nt: TGTGCCAGCAGCTTAATGTCGGGGAATTGGTTTTACGCACCCCTCCACTTT
d_call: -; v_call: TRBV27; clone_size: -; j_call: TRBJ1-1; cdr3_aa: CASSLLQGNTEAFF; cdr3_nt: TGTGCCAGCAGTTTACTCCAGGGGAACACTGAAGCTTTCTTT
d_call: TRBD1; v_call: TRBV19; clone_size: -; j_call: TRBJ2-7; cdr3_aa: CASSISIGTGAYEQYF; cdr3_nt: TGTGCCAGTAGTATCTCCATCGGGACAGGGGCGTACGAGCAGTACTTC
d_call: -; v_call: TRBV28; clone_size: -; j_call: TRBJ1-1; cdr3_aa: CASSLSDGYLNTEAFF; cdr3_nt: TGTGCCAGCAGCCTTAGCGACGGCTACCTGAACACTGAAGCTTTCTTT
d_call: TRBD1; v_call: TRBV28; clone_size: -; j_call: TRBJ2-7; cdr3_aa: CASSFRTGGGEQYF; cdr3_nt: TGTGCCAGCAGTTTTAGGACAGGGGGGGGTGAGCAGTACTTC
d_call: -; v_call: TRBV5-6; clone_size: -; j_call: TRBJ1-4; cdr3_aa: CASSFSGWGEKLFF; cdr3_nt: TGTGCCAGCAGCTTTTCAGGGTGGGGTGAAAAACTGTTTTTT
d_call: -; v_call: TRBV2; clone_size: once; j_call: TRBJ1-2; cdr3_aa: CASSGTDNYGYTF; cdr3_nt: TGTGCCAGCAGTGGGACAGATAACTATGGCTACACCTTC
d_call: TRBD1; v_call: TRBV24-1; clone_size: -; j_call: TRBJ1-6; cdr3_aa: CATRDRGIIGAYNSPLHF; cdr3_nt: TGTGCCACCCGGGACAGGGGGATAATCGGGGCCTATAATTCACCCCTCCACTTT
d_call: TRBD1; v_call: TRBV28; clone_size: -; j_call: TRBJ2-2; cdr3_aa: CASRPDRGRDTGELFF; cdr3_nt: TGTGCCAGCAGACCCGACAGGGGCAGGGACACCGGGGAGCTGTTTTTT
d_call: -; v_call: TRBV11-3; clone_size: once; j_call: TRBJ2-5; cdr3_aa: CASSLAQSSTQYF; cdr3_nt: TGTGCCAGCAGCTTGGCACAATCGTCGACCCAGTACTTC
d_call: TRBD1; v_call: TRBV7-9; clone_size: -; j_call: TRBJ1-1; cdr3_aa: CASSLGRTGVNTEAFF; cdr3_nt: TGTGCCAGCAGCTTAGGGCGGACAGGGGTAAACACTGAAGCTTTCTTT
d_call: -; v_call: TRBV2; clone_size: once; j_call: TRBJ2-2; cdr3_aa: CASSKFGGTVMNTGELFF; cdr3_nt: TGTGCCAGCAGCAAATTCGGAGGGACAGTGATGAACACCGGGGAGCTGTTTTTT
d_call: -; v_call: TRBV5-1; clone_size: -; j_call: TRBJ2-6; cdr3_aa: CASSLVGGRGANVLTF; cdr3_nt: TGCGCCAGCAGCTTGGTCGGGGGGCGCGGGGCCAACGTCCTGACTTTC
d_call: -; v_call: TRBV7-2; clone_size: -; j_call: TRBJ1-6; cdr3_aa: CASSSFGERSPLHF; cdr3_nt: TGTGCCAGCAGCTCATTCGGGGAACGATCACCCCTCCACTTT
d_call: -; v_call: TRBV7-2; clone_size: -; j_call: TRBJ1-1; cdr3_aa: CASSLLGTQNTEAFF; cdr3_nt: TGTGCCAGCAGCTTACTCGGGACACAGAACACTGAAGCTTTCTTT
d_call: -; v_call: TRBV2; clone_size: -; j_call: TRBJ2-4; cdr3_aa: CASSVSRGNIQYF; cdr3_nt: TGTGCCAGCAGTGTCTCCAGGGGCAACATTCAGTACTTC
d_call: -; v_call: TRBV7-2; clone_size: -; j_call: TRBJ2-7; cdr3_aa: CASSLVLTYEQYF; cdr3_nt: TGTGCCAGCAGCTTAGTTTTAACCTACGAGCAGTACTTC
d_call: TRBD1; v_call: TRBV24-1; clone_size: -; j_call: TRBJ1-2; cdr3_aa: CATSDSNRDRGMGVYGYTF; cdr3_nt: TGTGCCACCAGTGATTCTAACCGGGACAGGGGAATGGGGGTCTATGGCTACACCTTC
d_call: -; v_call: TRBV27; clone_size: -; j_call: TRBJ2-7; cdr3_aa: CASSPRGTDRDYEQYF; cdr3_nt: TGTGCCAGCAGCCCGAGGGGAACGGACAGAGATTACGAGCAGTACTTC
d_call: -; v_call: TRBV7-9; clone_size: -; j_call: TRBJ1-3; cdr3_aa: CASSLEGGIGNTIYF; cdr3_nt: TGTGCCAGCAGCCTAGAGGGGGGGATTGGAAACACCATATATTTT
d_call: TRBD1; v_call: TRBV29-1; clone_size: -; j_call: TRBJ1-2; cdr3_aa: CSVQGVYGYTF; cdr3_nt: TGCAGCGTTCAGGGGGTATATGGCTACACCTTC
d_call: -; v_call: TRBV10-3; clone_size: few; j_call: TRBJ1-1; cdr3_aa: CAIERGFGMNTEAFF; cdr3_nt: TGTGCCATCGAAAGGGGGTTTGGGATGAACACTGAAGCTTTCTTT
d_call: TRBD1; v_call: TRBV11-2; clone_size: -; j_call: TRBJ1-1; cdr3_aa: CASSLGTGGNTEAFF; cdr3_nt: TGTGCCAGCAGCCTTGGGACAGGGGGAAACACTGAAGCTTTCTTT
d_call: TRBD2; v_call: TRBV4-1; clone_size: -; j_call: TRBJ2-1; cdr3_aa: CASSLLQAGGIVNEQFF; cdr3_nt: TGCGCCAGCAGCCTTCTCCAAGCGGGGGGGATTGTGAATGAGCAGTTCTTC
d_call: -; v_call: TRBV2; clone_size: -; j_call: TRBJ1-5; cdr3_aa: CASSAYRNQPQHF; cdr3_nt: TGTGCCAGCAGTGCCTACAGGAATCAGCCCCAGCATTTT
d_call: -; v_call: TRBV2; clone_size: -; j_call: TRBJ1-5; cdr3_aa: CASRPGGGFQHF; cdr3_nt: TGTGCCAGCAGACCGGGGGGCGGCTTCCAGCATTTT
d_call: TRBD2; v_call: TRBV24-1; clone_size: -; j_call: TRBJ2-1; cdr3_aa: CATSDPNRQGSGGDNEQFF; cdr3_nt: TGTGCCACCAGTGATCCTAATCGTCAGGGTAGCGGGGGGGACAATGAGCAGTTCTTC
d_call: -; v_call: TRBV9; clone_size: -; j_call: TRBJ2-3; cdr3_aa: CASSVRVAASTDTQYF; cdr3_nt: TGTGCCAGCAGCGTAAGGGTAGCGGCTAGCACAGATACGCAGTATTTT
d_call: -; v_call: TRBV5-1; clone_size: -; j_call: TRBJ1-5; cdr3_aa: CASSLDRVEGQPQHF; cdr3_nt: TGCGCCAGCAGCTTGGACAGGGTAGAGGGTCAGCCCCAGCATTTT
d_call: -; v_call: TRBV12-3/TRBV12-4; clone_size: -; j_call: TRBJ1-5; cdr3_aa: CASSSSSNQPQHF; cdr3_nt: TGTGCCAGCAGTTCGAGTAGCAATCAGCCCCAGCATTTT
d_call: TRBD2; v_call: TRBV18; clone_size: -; j_call: TRBJ2-5; cdr3_aa: CASSDLAGGETQYF; cdr3_nt: TGTGCCAGCTCGGATCTAGCGGGGGGCGAGACCCAGTACTTC
d_call: -; v_call: TRBV6-2/TRBV6-3; clone_size: -; j_call: TRBJ1-3; cdr3_aa: CASSSGQRLGTIYF; cdr3_nt: TGTGCCAGCAGCTCCGGACAGCGCCTGGGCACCATATATTTT
d_call: -; v_call: TRBV5-1; clone_size: -; j_call: TRBJ1-1; cdr3_aa: CASSWRLGMNTEAFF; cdr3_nt: TGCGCCAGCAGCTGGAGGCTGGGCATGAACACTGAAGCTTTCTTT
d_call: -; v_call: TRBV21-1; clone_size: -; j_call: TRBJ1-1; cdr3_aa: CASSEQGVTSSEAFF; cdr3_nt: TGTGCCAGCAGCGAACAGGGAGTAACCTCTTCTGAAGCTTTCTTT
d_call: -; v_call: TRBV19; clone_size: -; j_call: TRBJ1-4; cdr3_aa: CASSLYGGIANEKLFF; cdr3_nt: TGTGCCAGTAGTCTGTATGGGGGGATTGCTAATGAAAAACTGTTTTTT
d_call: -; v_call: TRBV30; clone_size: -; j_call: TRBJ2-1; cdr3_aa: CGAGSQEQFF; cdr3_nt: TGTGGCGCAGGGTCTCAGGAGCAGTTCTTC
d_call: -; v_call: TRBV5-1; clone_size: -; j_call: TRBJ1-1; cdr3_aa: CASSLYSGQNTEAFF; cdr3_nt: TGCGCCAGCAGCTTGTATAGTGGACAGAACACTGAAGCTTTCTTT
d_call: -; v_call: TRBV7-9; clone_size: -; j_call: TRBJ2-2; cdr3_aa: CASSSTVGELFF; cdr3_nt: TGTGCCAGCAGCTCTACGGTCGGGGAGCTGTTTTTT
d_call: TRBD1; v_call: TRBV6-5; clone_size: few; j_call: TRBJ1-3; cdr3_aa: CASSSGQTGNTIYF; cdr3_nt: TGTGCCAGCAGTTCGGGACAGACTGGAAACACCATATATTTT
d_call: TRBD1; v_call: TRBV7-8; clone_size: -; j_call: TRBJ2-7; cdr3_aa: CASSLRDRFYEQYF; cdr3_nt: TGTGCCAGCAGCTTACGGGACAGGTTTTACGAGCAGTACTTC
d_call: TRBD1; v_call: TRBV19; clone_size: -; j_call: TRBJ2-1; cdr3_aa: CASSSRTGLNEQFF; cdr3_nt: TGTGCCAGTAGTAGCCGGACAGGTCTCAATGAGCAGTTCTTC
d_call: TRBD1; v_call: TRBV7-9; clone_size: -; j_call: TRBJ2-3; cdr3_aa: CASSPPGTELTDTQYF; cdr3_nt: TGTGCCAGCAGCCCCCCCGGGACAGAACTCACAGATACGCAGTATTTT